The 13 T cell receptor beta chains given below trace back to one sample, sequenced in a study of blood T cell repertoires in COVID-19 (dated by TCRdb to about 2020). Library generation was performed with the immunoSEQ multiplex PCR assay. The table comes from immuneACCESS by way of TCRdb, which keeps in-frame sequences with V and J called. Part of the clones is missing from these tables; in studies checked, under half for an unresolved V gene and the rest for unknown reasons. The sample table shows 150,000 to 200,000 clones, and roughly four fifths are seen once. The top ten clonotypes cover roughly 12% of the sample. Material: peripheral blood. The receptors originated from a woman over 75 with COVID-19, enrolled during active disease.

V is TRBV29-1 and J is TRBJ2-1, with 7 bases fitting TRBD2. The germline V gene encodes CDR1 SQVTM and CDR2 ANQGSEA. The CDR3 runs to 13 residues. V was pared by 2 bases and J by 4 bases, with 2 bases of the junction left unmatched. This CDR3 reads CSVELAEYNEQFF. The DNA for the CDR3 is TGCAGCGTTGAACTAGCGGAATACAATGAGCAGTTCTTC.

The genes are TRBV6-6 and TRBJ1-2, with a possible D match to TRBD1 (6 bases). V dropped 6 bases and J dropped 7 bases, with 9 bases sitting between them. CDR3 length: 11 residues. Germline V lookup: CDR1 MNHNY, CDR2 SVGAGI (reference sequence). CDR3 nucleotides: TGTGCCAGCAGCCTGACAGGTGGCTACACCTTC. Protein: CASSLTGGYTF.

DNA for the CDR3: TGTGCCAGCAGCGCGACCCTTAGCGGGAGCACAGATACGCAGTATTTT. It translates to CASSATLSGSTDTQYF. The gene calls are TRBV9 and TRBJ2-3; 7 nucleotides agree with TRBD2. Germline V gene sequence: CDR1 SGDLS, CDR2 YYNGEE. V lost 3 bases to trimming and J lost 0 bases; unmatched junction nucleotides: 7. This CDR3 comprises 16 residues. Variable domain in full (rest from reference TRBV9 and TRBJ2-3): DSGVTQTPKHLITATGQRVTLRCSPRSGDLSVYWYQQSLDQGLQFLIQYYNGEERAKGNILERFSAQQFPDLHSELNLSSLELGDSALYFCASSATLSGSTDTQYFGPGTRLTVL.

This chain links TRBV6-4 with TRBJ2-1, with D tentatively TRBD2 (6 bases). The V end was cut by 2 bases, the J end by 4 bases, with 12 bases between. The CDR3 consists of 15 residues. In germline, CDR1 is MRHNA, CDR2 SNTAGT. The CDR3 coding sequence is TGTGCCAGCAGTGACCGCGGGGTTACTTACAATGAGCAGTTCTTC. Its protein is CASSDRGVTYNEQFF.

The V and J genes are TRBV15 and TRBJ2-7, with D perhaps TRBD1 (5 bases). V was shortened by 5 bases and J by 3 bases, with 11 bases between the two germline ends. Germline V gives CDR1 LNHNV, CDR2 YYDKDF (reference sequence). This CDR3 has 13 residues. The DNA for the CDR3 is TGTGCCACCAGCCCCCTTGACAGCTACGAGCAGTACTTC. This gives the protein CATSPLDSYEQYF.

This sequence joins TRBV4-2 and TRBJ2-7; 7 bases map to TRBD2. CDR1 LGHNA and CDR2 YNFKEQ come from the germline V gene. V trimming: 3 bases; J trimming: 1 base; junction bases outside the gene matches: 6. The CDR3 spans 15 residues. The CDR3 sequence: CASSHAGGLSYEQYF. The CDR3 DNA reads TGTGCCAGCAGCCACGCCGGGGGGTTATCCTACGAGCAGTACTTC.

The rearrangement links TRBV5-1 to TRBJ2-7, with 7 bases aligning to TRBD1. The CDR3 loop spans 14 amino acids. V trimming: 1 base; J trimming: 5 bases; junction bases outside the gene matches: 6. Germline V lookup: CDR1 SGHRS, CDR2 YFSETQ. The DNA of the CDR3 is TGCGCCAGCAGCTTGTTACAGGGGATAAACGAGCAGTACTTC. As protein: CASSLLQGINEQYF.

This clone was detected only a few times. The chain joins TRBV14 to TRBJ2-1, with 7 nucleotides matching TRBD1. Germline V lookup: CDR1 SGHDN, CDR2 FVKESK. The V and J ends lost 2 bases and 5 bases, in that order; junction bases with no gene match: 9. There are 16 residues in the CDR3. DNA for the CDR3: TGTGCCAGCAGCCAAACACAGGGGACCCCCCACAATGAGCAGTTCTTC. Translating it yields CASSQTQGTPHNEQFF.

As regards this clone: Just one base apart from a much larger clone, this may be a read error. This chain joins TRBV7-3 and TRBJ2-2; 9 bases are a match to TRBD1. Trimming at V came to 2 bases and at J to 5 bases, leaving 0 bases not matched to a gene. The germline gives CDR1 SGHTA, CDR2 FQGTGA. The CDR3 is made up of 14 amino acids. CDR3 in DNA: TGTGCCAGCAGCTTAGGGACAGGGACCGGGGAGCTGTTTTTT. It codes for CASSLGTGTGELFF.

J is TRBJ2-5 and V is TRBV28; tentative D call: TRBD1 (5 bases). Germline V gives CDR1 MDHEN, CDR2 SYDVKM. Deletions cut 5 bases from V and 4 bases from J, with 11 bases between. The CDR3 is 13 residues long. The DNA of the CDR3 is TGTGCCAGCAGTCAGGGATTAGCAGAGACCCAGTACTTC. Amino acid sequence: CASSQGLAETQYF.

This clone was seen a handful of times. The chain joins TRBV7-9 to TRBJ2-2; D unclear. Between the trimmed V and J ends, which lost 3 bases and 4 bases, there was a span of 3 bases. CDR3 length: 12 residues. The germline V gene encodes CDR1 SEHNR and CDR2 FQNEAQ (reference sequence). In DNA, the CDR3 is TGTGCCAGCAGCTTTAGCACCGGGGAGCTGTTTTTT. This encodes CASSFSTGELFF.

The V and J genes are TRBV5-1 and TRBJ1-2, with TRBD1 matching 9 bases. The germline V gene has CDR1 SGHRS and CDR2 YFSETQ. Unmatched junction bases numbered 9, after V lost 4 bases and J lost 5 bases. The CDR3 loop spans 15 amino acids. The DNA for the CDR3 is TGCGCCAGCAGCCTATTGCCGGGACAGGGTTATGGCTACACCTTC. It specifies CASSLLPGQGYGYTF.

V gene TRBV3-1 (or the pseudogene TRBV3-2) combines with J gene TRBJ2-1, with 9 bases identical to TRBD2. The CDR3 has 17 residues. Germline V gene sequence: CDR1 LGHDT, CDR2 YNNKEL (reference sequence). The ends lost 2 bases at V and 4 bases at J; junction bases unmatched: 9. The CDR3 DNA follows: TGTGCCAGCAGCCAATGGGGCTTAGCGGGAGTTTACAATGAGCAGTTCTTC. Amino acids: CASSQWGLAGVYNEQFF.